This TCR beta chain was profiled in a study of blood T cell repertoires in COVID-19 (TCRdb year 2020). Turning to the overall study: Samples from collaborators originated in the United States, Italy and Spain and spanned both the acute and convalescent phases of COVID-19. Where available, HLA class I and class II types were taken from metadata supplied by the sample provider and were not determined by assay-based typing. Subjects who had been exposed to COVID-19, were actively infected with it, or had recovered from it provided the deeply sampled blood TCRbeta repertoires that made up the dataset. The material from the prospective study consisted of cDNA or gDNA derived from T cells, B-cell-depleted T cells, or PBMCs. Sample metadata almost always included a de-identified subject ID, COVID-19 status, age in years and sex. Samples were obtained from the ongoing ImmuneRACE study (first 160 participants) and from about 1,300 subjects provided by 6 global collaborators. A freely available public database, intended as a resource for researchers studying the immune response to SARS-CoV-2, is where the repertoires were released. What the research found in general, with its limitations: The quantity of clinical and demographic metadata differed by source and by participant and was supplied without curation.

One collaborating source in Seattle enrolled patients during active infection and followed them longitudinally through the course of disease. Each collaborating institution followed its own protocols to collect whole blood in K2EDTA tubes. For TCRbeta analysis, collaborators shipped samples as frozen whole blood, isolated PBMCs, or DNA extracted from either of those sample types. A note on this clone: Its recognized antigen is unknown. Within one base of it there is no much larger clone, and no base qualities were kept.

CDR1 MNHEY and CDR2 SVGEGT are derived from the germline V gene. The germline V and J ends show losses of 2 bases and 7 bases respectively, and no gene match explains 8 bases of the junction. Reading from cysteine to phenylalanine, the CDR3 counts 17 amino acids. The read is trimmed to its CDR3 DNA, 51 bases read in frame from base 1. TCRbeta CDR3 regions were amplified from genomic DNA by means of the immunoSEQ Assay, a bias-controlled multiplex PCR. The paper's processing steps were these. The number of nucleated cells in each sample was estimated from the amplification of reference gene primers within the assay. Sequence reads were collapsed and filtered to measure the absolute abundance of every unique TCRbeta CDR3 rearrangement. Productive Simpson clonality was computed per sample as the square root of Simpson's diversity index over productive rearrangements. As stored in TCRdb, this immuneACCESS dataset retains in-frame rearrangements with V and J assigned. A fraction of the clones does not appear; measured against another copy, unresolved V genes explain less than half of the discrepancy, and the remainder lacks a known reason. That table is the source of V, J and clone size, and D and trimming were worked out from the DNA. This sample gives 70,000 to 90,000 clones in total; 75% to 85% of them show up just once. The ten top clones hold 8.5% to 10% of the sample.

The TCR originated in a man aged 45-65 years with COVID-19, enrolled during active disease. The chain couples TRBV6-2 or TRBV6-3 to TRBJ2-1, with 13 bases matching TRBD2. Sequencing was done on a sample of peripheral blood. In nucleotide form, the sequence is TGTGCCAGCAGTTACCGGACTAGCGGGAGAAGGGAGAATGAGCAGTTCTTC. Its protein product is CASSYRTSGRRENEQFF.